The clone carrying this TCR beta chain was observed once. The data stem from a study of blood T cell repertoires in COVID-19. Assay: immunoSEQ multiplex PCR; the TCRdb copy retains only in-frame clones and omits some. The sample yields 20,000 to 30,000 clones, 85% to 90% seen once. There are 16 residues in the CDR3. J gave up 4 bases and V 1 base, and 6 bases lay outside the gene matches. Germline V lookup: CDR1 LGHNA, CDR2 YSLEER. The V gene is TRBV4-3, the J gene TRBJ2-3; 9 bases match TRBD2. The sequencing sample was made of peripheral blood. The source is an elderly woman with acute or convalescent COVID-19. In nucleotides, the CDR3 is TGCGCCAGCAGCCAAGGGGGCGGGAGGGGTGCAGATACGCAGTATTTT. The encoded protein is CASSQGGGRGADTQYF.